The present T cell receptor beta chain was sequenced within a study of OX40 agonist ivuxolimab in advanced cancers. Background on the study: Ivuxolimab is an agonistic anti-OX40 (CD134) antibody, and patients were treated with it. Patients in dose escalation had liver, melanoma, kidney or head and neck cancers. A history of anti-PD-1, anti-PD-L1 or anti-CTLA-4 therapy was acceptable, and approximately 40% had some.

CDR1 and CDR2 from the germline V gene are SGDLS and YYNGEE. This CDR3 comprises 18 residues. After removal of 1 base from V and 4 bases from J, the junction contained 9 bases not matched to a gene. As concerns this clone: Its antigen remains unknown.

Some clones are missing from TCRdb's copy, which holds only in-frame ones; the method was immunoSEQ multiplex PCR. The table includes tens of thousands of clones, about 85% detected once. Findings and caveats of the study: In CD8+ T cells, expanded clones were on average more numerous than in CD4+.

The receptor comes from an adult with an advanced solid tumor such as melanoma, head and neck, liver or kidney cancer. This chain links TRBV9 with TRBJ2-1, with TRBD2 matching 12 bases. Material: CD4+ or CD8+ T cells sorted from blood, obtained in a trial of the OX40 agonist ivuxolimab. The CDR3 sequence: CASSVTLAGGSQYNEQFF. DNA for the CDR3: TGTGCCAGCAGCGTAACTCTAGCGGGAGGGAGCCAATACAATGAGCAGTTCTTC. Full variable domain (missing parts from reference TRBV9 and TRBJ2-1): DSGVTQTPKHLITATGQRVTLRCSPRSGDLSVYWYQQSLDQGLQFLIQYYNGEERAKGNILERFSAQQFPDLHSELNLSSLELGDSALYFCASSVTLAGGSQYNEQFFGPGTRLTVL.